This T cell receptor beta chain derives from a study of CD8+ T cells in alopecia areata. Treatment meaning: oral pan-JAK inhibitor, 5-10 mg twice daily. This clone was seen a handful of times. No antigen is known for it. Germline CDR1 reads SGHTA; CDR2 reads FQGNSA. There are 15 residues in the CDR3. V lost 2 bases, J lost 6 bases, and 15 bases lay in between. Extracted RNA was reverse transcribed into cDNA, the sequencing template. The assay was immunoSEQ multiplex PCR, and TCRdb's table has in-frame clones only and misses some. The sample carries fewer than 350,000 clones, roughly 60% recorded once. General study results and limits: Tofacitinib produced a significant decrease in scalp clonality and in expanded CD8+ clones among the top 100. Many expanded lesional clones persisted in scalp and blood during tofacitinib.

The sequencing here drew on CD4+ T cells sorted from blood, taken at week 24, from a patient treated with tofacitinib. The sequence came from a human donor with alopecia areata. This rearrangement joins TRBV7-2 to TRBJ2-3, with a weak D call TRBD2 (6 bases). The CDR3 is CASSLSWDGGDTQYF. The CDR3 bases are TGTGCCAGCAGCTTATCCTGGGACGGGGGTGATACGCAGTATTTT.